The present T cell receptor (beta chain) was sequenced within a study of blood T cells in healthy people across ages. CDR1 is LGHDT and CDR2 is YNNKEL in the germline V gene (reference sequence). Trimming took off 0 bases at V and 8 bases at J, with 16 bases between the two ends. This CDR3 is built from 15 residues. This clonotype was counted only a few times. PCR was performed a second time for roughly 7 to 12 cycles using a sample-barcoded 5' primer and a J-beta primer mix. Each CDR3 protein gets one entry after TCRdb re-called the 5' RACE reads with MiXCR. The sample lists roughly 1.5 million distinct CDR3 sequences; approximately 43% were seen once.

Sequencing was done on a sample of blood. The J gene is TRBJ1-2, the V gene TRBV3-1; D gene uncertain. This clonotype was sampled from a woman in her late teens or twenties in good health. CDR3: CASSQDVGLSEGYTF. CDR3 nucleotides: TGTGCCAGCAGCCAAGATGTGGGTCTTTCGGAGGGCTACACCTTC.